A selection of T cell receptor beta chains follows, all from one sample in a study of post-analysis software for immune sequencing data. TCRdb re-derived calls from the PCR reads in MiXCR, one entry per CDR3 protein. The sample carries 700,000 to 900,000 distinct CDR3 sequences, 40% to 55% recorded once. Material for sequencing was blood. The receptors derive from a girl under 18 with multiple sclerosis. Each CDR3 is given with its conserved first and last residue. D genes are given only for firm matches. For some rows the clone size is stated as once, few or many, or as a class when expanded; others skip it.

d_call	v_call	clone_size	j_call	cdr3_aa	cdr3_nt
TRBD1	TRBV11-2	-	TRBJ2-1	CASQGQDYNEQFF	TGTGCCAGTCAAGGACAGGATTACAATGAGCAGTTCTTC
-	TRBV27	once	TRBJ2-5	CACSFGEAGETQYF	TGTGCCTGCAGTTTTGGCGAAGCTGGAGAGACCCAGTACTTC
TRBD2	TRBV7-3	-	TRBJ2-7	CASSLLAEAAYEQYF	TGTGCCAGCAGCTTACTAGCGGAAGCTGCCTACGAGCAGTACTTC
TRBD1	TRBV29-1	few	TRBJ2-7	CSVERGTGGSYEQYF	TGCAGCGTTGAACGGGGGACAGGGGGCTCCTACGAGCAGTACTTC
-	TRBV5-5	-	TRBJ2-3	CASSLVLSTDTQYF	TGTGCCAGCAGCTTGGTTCTTAGCACAGATACGCAGTATTTT
TRBD1	TRBV25-1	-	TRBJ1-2	CASLSQGGGYTF	TGTGCCAGCCTTTCGCAGGGGGGCGGCTACACCTTC
TRBD2	TRBV6-4	-	TRBJ2-3	CASSHGLAGDTQYF	TGTGCCAGCAGCCACGGACTAGCGGGAGATACGCAGTATTTT
-	TRBV18	-	TRBJ2-1	CASSTGVGNEQFF	TGTGCCAGCTCGACGGGAGTGGGTAATGAGCAGTTCTTC
-	TRBV28	few	TRBJ2-7	CASSARYEQYF	TGTGCCAGCAGTGCCAGATACGAGCAGTACTTC
TRBD1	TRBV6-5	-	TRBJ1-1	CASSRWTGTPEAFF	TGTGCCAGCAGTCGATGGACAGGGACTCCTGAAGCTTTCTTT
-	TRBV12-3/TRBV12-4	-	TRBJ2-1	CASSYPLANEQFF	TGTGCCAGCAGTTACCCTCTCGCTAATGAGCAGTTCTTC
TRBD1	TRBV9	-	TRBJ2-7	CASSFRQGVPGGSYNEQYF	TGCGCCAGCAGCTTCAGACAGGGGGTGCCTGGCGGCTCCTACAATGAGCAGTACTTC
TRBD2	TRBV13	-	TRBJ2-1	CASRADPGRGGDEQFF	TGTGCCAGCAGGGCCGACCCCGGGAGGGGCGGCGATGAGCAGTTCTTC
-	TRBV7-9	few	TRBJ2-7	CASSLVETGAFGQQYF	TGTGCCAGCAGCTTGGTCGAGACGGGGGCGTTCGGGCAGCAGTACTTC
-	TRBV12-3/TRBV12-4	-	TRBJ1-1	CASSLGPTRDTEAFF	TGTGCCAGCAGTCTCGGACCCACTCGGGACACTGAAGCTTTCTTT
TRBD2	TRBV20-1	-	TRBJ2-3	CSARPERESADTQYF	TGCAGTGCTAGGCCGGAGCGGGAGTCGGCAGATACGCAGTATTTT
TRBD1	TRBV5-1	-	TRBJ2-3	CASSRQGAEDTQYF	TGCGCCAGCAGCCGACAGGGGGCTGAGGATACGCAGTATTTT
-	TRBV12-3/TRBV12-4	few	TRBJ1-1	CASSTEGGATEAFF	TGTGCCAGCAGTACCGAAGGGGGGGCCACTGAAGCTTTCTTT
-	TRBV9	few	TRBJ2-7	CASSAPGRPSYEQYF	TGTGCCAGCAGCGCCCCGGGGAGACCATCCTACGAGCAGTACTTC
-	TRBV29-1	-	TRBJ2-7	CSVVGSGTESDEQYF	TGCAGCGTTGTGGGGTCCGGGACCGAGTCGGACGAGCAGTACTTC
-	TRBV6-5	-	TRBJ2-1	CASSQFEGSEQFF	TGTGCCAGCAGTCAATTCGAGGGGTCTGAGCAGTTCTTC
-	TRBV7-2	few	TRBJ2-7	CASSSRDKSSYEQYF	TGTGCCAGCAGCTCCCGGGACAAGAGCTCCTACGAGCAGTACTTC
-	TRBV5-1	-	TRBJ2-4	CASSLVGGNIQYF	TGCGCCAGCAGCTTGGTGGGAGGAAACATTCAGTACTTC
TRBD1	TRBV4-1	-	TRBJ2-5	CASSRPDRGRETQYF	TGCGCCAGCAGCCGCCCAGACAGGGGGCGAGAGACCCAGTACTTC
TRBD2	TRBV11-1	-	TRBJ2-1	CASSPNRLAVINEQFF	TGTGCCAGCAGCCCGAACCGACTAGCGGTGATCAATGAGCAGTTCTTC
-	TRBV28	-	TRBJ1-2	CASSLLNTRDYTF	TGTGCCAGCAGTTTATTGAACACTCGGGACTACACCTTC
-	TRBV20-1	-	TRBJ2-5	CSALVAIKGLKETQYF	TGCAGTGCTTTGGTGGCGATAAAGGGTCTGAAAGAGACCCAGTACTTC
TRBD1	TRBV12-3/TRBV12-4	few	TRBJ1-2	CASSLQGLYGYTF	TGTGCCAGCAGTCTACAGGGGCTCTATGGCTACACCTTC
TRBD2	TRBV3-1	few	TRBJ2-7	CASSQLGGRGEQYF	TGTGCCAGCAGCCAACTCGGCGGGAGGGGAGAGCAGTACTTC
-	TRBV5-6	few	TRBJ1-4	CASSLVGAEEKLFF	TGTGCCAGCAGCTTGGTAGGGGCCGAAGAAAAACTGTTTTTT
TRBD1	TRBV7-9	-	TRBJ2-3	CASSLPDRVFPHLAGTQYF	TGTGCCAGCAGCTTACCGGACAGGGTTTTCCCTCACTTAGCCGGTACGCAGTATTTT
TRBD2	TRBV12-3/TRBV12-4	-	TRBJ2-3	CASRPSGGLVDTQYF	TGTGCCAGCAGGCCCAGCGGGGGCTTGGTGGATACGCAGTATTTT
-	TRBV27	few	TRBJ1-2	CASSSSALYGYTF	TGTGCCAGCAGTTCTTCAGCCCTTTATGGCTACACCTTC
-	TRBV5-1	few	TRBJ2-1	CASGQRANEQFF	TGCGCCAGCGGCCAGCGAGCCAATGAGCAGTTCTTC
-	TRBV4-3	-	TRBJ2-5	CASSQSGQKLETQYF	TGCGCCAGCAGCCAATCCGGCCAAAAGTTGGAGACCCAGTACTTC
-	TRBV20-1	-	TRBJ2-7	CSAQMAGGGYEQYF	TGCAGTGCTCAGATGGCAGGGGGGGGATACGAGCAGTACTTC
-	TRBV12-3/TRBV12-4	-	TRBJ1-2	CASSFSSANYGYTF	TGTGCCAGCAGTTTCTCTTCAGCTAACTATGGCTACACCTTC
TRBD1	TRBV10-3	few	TRBJ2-7	CAISESGQGPYEQYF	TGTGCCATCAGTGAGTCGGGACAGGGACCCTACGAGCAGTACTTC
-	TRBV14	once	TRBJ2-1	CASSARNGIFRQFF	TGTGCCAGCAGCGCTCGGAATGGTATCTTCCGGCAGTTCTTC
TRBD2	TRBV7-2	few	TRBJ2-1	CASSSRTSPFF	TGTGCCAGCAGCTCCCGGACTAGTCCGTTCTTC
TRBD2	TRBV5-8	-	TRBJ2-5	CASSLGGTSGRRNEQYF	TGTGCCAGCAGCTTGGGGGGTACTAGCGGGAGGAGGAATGAGCAGTACTTC
-	TRBV5-1	-	TRBJ1-2	CASREVGDGYTF	TGCGCCAGCAGGGAGGTCGGGGATGGCTACACCTTC
TRBD2	TRBV20-1	-	TRBJ2-5	CSGELAGTNNEQYF	TGCAGTGGGGAGTTAGCGGGGACCAACAATGAGCAGTACTTC
-	TRBV12-5	few	TRBJ1-1	CASGFSMNTEAFF	TGTGCTAGTGGTTTTTCGATGAACACTGAAGCTTTCTTT
-	TRBV28	few	TRBJ1-4	CASSLMGDNEKLFF	TGTGCCAGCAGTTTAATGGGGGATAATGAAAAACTGTTTTTT
TRBD2	TRBV6-1	-	TRBJ2-2	CASSKVAGGLNTGELFF	TGTGCCAGCAGTAAGGTAGCGGGAGGATTAAACACCGGGGAGCTGTTTTTT
TRBD1	TRBV5-6	few	TRBJ2-7	CASREFRDRAYEQYF	TGTGCCAGCAGGGAGTTCCGGGACAGGGCGTACGAGCAGTACTTC
-	TRBV12-3/TRBV12-4	-	TRBJ2-7	CASSQPGSRGRYEQYF	TGTGCCAGCAGTCAACCAGGGTCCCGGGGACGCTACGAGCAGTACTTC
-	TRBV20-1	few	TRBJ2-7	CSATTPQGPYEQYF	TGCAGTGCCACGACCCCTCAGGGGCCCTACGAGCAGTACTTC
TRBD1	TRBV7-8	-	TRBJ2-4	CASSLKTGGKNIQYF	TGTGCCAGCAGCCTCAAGACAGGGGGCAAAAACATTCAGTACTTC
TRBD1	TRBV6-5	-	TRBJ2-7	CASSYSGTGVGNEQYF	TGTGCCAGCAGTTACTCCGGGACAGGGGTAGGAAACGAGCAGTACTTC
TRBD1	TRBV12-3/TRBV12-4	-	TRBJ2-3	CASSLIGQGPDTQYF	TGTGCCAGCAGTTTGATTGGACAGGGGCCAGATACGCAGTATTTT
TRBD1	TRBV11-2	many	TRBJ2-5	CASSLVDRGKTQYF	TGTGCCAGCAGCTTAGTTGACAGGGGGAAGACCCAGTACTTC
TRBD1	TRBV12-3/TRBV12-4	few	TRBJ1-3	CASSAGTAGNTIYF	TGTGCCAGCAGTGCAGGGACAGCTGGAAACACCATATATTTT
-	TRBV5-1	few	TRBJ2-4	CVSSFSGTAAKNIQYF	TGCGTCAGCAGCTTTTCCGGGACGGCAGCCAAAAACATTCAGTACTTC